Following are 14 T cell receptor beta chains from one sample sequenced in a study of glioma-infiltrating T cells. The iRepertoire nested amplicon-rescue multiplex PCR amplified TCR alpha and beta CDR3s from RNA. Via MiXCR, TCRdb re-called the multiplex PCR reads, giving one row per CDR3 protein. The data hold approximately 90,000 distinct CDR3 sequences, with about a quarter observed a single time. Sample: glioma tissue, nonneoplastic brain tissue, or PBMCs (not recorded which). Source of these receptors: a human donor with low-grade glioma or glioblastoma, undergoing nonglioma brain surgery, or in good health (not recorded which).

This clonotype was observed many times. One end of the junction does not line up with germline, which may come from a read error. The chain recombines TRBV18 with TRBJ2-5; D perhaps matches TRBD2 (5 bases). CDR1 KGHSH and CDR2 LQKENI come from the germline V gene. The CDR3 has 12 amino acids. CDR3 nucleotide sequence: TGTACCAGCTCACGGACGGGGGAGACCCAGTACTTC. Protein sequence: CTSSRTGETQYF.

This clonotype was recorded at least ten times. The chain links TRBV2 to TRBJ1-5, with TRBD1 identical over 7 bases. Unmatched junction bases numbered 1, after V lost 0 bases and J lost 2 bases. CDR3 length equals 15 residues. CDR1 and CDR2 from the germline V gene are SNHLY and FYNNEI. This chain's CDR3 is CASSEAGQGNQPQHF. CDR3 nucleotides: TGTGCCAGCAGTGAAGCTGGACAGGGCAATCAGCCCCAGCATTTT.

This clonotype was found a few times. The chain combines TRBV18 with TRBJ2-1, with unresolved D. The germline gives CDR1 KGHSH, CDR2 LQKENI. V lost 3 bases and J lost 2, with 8 bases in between. The CDR3 contains 14 residues. CDR3 DNA: TGTGCCAGCTCACCCGGCCAAACCTACAATGAGCAGTTCTTC. Amino acid sequence: CASSPGQTYNEQFF.

This clonotype was seen ten or more times. The chain uses TRBV27 and TRBJ2-7; tentative D call: TRBD1 (6 bases). In germline, CDR1 is MNHEY, CDR2 SMNVEV (reference sequence). With 7 bases removed from V and 2 bases from J, the gap between germline ends came to 9 bases. The CDR3 totals 12 residues. This chain's CDR3 is CASKTGPYEQYF. In DNA form, the CDR3 reads TGTGCCAGCAAGACAGGTCCCTACGAGCAGTACTTC.

This clonotype was seen only a few times. V and J are TRBV29-1 and TRBJ2-2, with D uncertain. Germline CDR1 is SQVTM and CDR2 is ANQGSEA. This CDR3 comprises 14 residues. The V end lost 3 bases, the J end lost 1 base, and 9 bases lay between the germline ends. The CDR3 region is CSVEVTWNTGELFF. Here the CDR3 DNA reads TGCAGCGTTGAGGTAACCTGGAACACCGGGGAGCTGTTTTTT.

As concerns this clonotype: A read error may be the cause here, since a much bigger clone is one base away. This sequence joins TRBV5-1 and TRBJ1-6; possibly TRBD1 for D (6 bases). V was clipped by 4 bases and J by 9 bases, with 17 bases between them. Germline CDR1 SGHRS, CDR2 YFSETQ. CDR3 length: 15 residues. CDR3 sequence (DNA): TGCGCCAGCAGCGGGGGGGCAGGGGCAACTTCACCCCTCCACTTT. It codes for CASSGGAGATSPLHF.

This clonotype was detected many times. V usage is TRBV6-4 and J usage is TRBJ1-1; D is unresolved. CDR1 MRHNA and CDR2 SNTAGT come from the germline V gene. The CDR3 extends over 15 amino acids. The ends were cut back, 8 bases at V and 0 bases at J, with 16 bases in the middle. CDR3 nucleotides: TGTGCCAGCCCCTCGTCTCGGCAATTGAACACTGAAGCTTTCTTT. Translating it yields CASPSSRQLNTEAFF.

Many counts were recorded for this clonotype. The J gene is TRBJ1-1, the V gene TRBV20-1; TRBD1 aligns across 9 bases. Germline V gene sequence: CDR1 DFQATT, CDR2 SNEGSKA (reference sequence). The CDR3 sequence is 16 residues long. V lost 4 bases, J lost 0 bases, and 9 bases stayed unmatched. The CDR3 bases are TGCAGTGCTAAACGACAGGGGGTTGTTATGAACACTGAAGCTTTCTTT. This sequence encodes CSAKRQGVVMNTEAFF.

This clonotype appeared many times. V is TRBV6-1 and J is TRBJ2-7, with a tentative D call TRBD2 (5 bases). Germline V gives CDR1 MNHNS, CDR2 SASEGT. The ends were cut back, 0 bases at V and 12 bases at J, with 21 bases in the middle. The CDR3 extends over 15 amino acids. CDR3 nucleotides: TGTGCCAGCAGTGAAGCCGGGGATCCGAAGGATTGGCCGTACTTC. Translation gives CASSEAGDPKDWPYF.

Only a few counts were recorded for this clonotype. This chain connects TRBV5-6 to TRBJ2-3; the D gene is possibly TRBD1 (6 bases). The V gene lost 3 bases and the J gene lost 5 bases, with 22 bases spanning the gap. Germline V gives CDR1 SGHDT, CDR2 YYEEEE. There are 17 residues in the CDR3. CDR3 nucleotides: TGTGCCAGCAGCTCCGACAGGAAGGGTAATGACGGAGATACGCAGTATTTT. Translated: CASSSDRKGNDGDTQYF.

This clonotype appeared a single time. J is TRBJ2-3 and V is TRBV4-2; D is undetermined. The V gene's germline CDR1 is LGHNA and CDR2 YNFKEQ. The V gene lost 1 base and the J gene lost 6 bases, with 11 bases spanning the gap. The CDR3 is 14 residues long. The CDR3 DNA reads as TGTGCCAGCAGCCAAGCTAGAAGTGAGGATACGCAGTATTTT. This sequence encodes CASSQARSEDTQYF.

This chain joins TRBV12-3 or TRBV12-4 and TRBJ2-7, with 7 positions matching TRBD1. CDR3 length equals 15 residues. V dropped 5 bases and J dropped 2; count of bases not matched to a gene: 9. The CDR3 loop is CASSPSTGLTYEQYF. CDR3 sequence (DNA): TGTGCCAGCAGTCCGTCGACAGGGCTGACCTACGAGCAGTACTTC.

This chain uses TRBV11-2 with TRBJ1-2; D may be TRBD1 (5 bases). Germline lookup yields CDR1 SGHAT and CDR2 FQNNGV. V lost 4 bases and J lost 1, with 16 bases in between. The CDR3 length is 16 residues. The CDR3 region has the DNA TGTGCCAGCAGCTGGATTCGGGGCTCCCATAACTATGGCTACACCTTC. Protein: CASSWIRGSHNYGYTF.

As concerns this clonotype: Being one base from a much bigger clone, this may be a read error. The CDR3 coding sequence is TGTGCCAGCAGAGCCAACCGACTAGCGGGGGGCAGGGGGGATACGCAGTATTTT. This sequence encodes CASRANRLAGGRGDTQYF. This chain links TRBV7-2 with TRBJ2-3, with 13 positions matching TRBD2. The CDR3 has 18 residues. Trimming took 6 bases from V and 6 from J; bases not matched to a gene: 15. The V gene's germline CDR1 is SGHTA and CDR2 FQGNSA.